This TCR beta chain appears in the sequencing data of a study of control samples from healthy donors and cancer patients (dated by TCRdb to 2019 to 2021). V is trimmed back by 6 bases and J by 4 bases, and the junction contains 6 bases that no gene match accounts for. Via the germline V gene, CDR1 is KGHDR and CDR2 SFDVKD. The CDR3 has 14 amino acids, counting the end cysteine and phenylalanine. The retained sequence is limited to the CDR3, 42 bases, with the frame set at the first base. As regards this clone: Its antigen is currently not known. The input lacks base qualities; no much larger clone sits a single base away.

The library was obtained by the immunoSEQ multiplex PCR assay. TCRdb obtained this table from immuneACCESS and retained in-frame rearrangements with V and J assigned. These tables miss some clones; where compared with another copy, unresolved V genes account for less than half of the shortfall, and the remainder is unexplained. In all, the sample holds around 97,000 clones, and roughly 89% of those were seen once. Approximately 19% of the sample comes from the top ten. The specimen was PBMCs. The chain is encoded by TRBV24-1 joined to TRBJ2-5; 8 of the junction bases match TRBD1. This TCR came from a man aged 60-69 years with lung cancer. The DNA sequence is given as TGTGCCACCAGTCCGGCGGGACAGGCAGAGACCCAGTACTTC. It is translated as CATSPAGQAETQYF.